This T cell receptor (beta chain) was sequenced for a study of shared clonotypes between healthy human individuals. Study-level information: In total, the donors were a couple of women and three men aged 18 to 49.

With respect to this clone: Antigen: not known.

Study results and limitations: Sequencing depth was predicted to influence how clonotypes are shared among donors. Large sequencing depth failed to make sorted-subset sequencing complete, rarefaction showed.

Generated by immunoSEQ multiplex PCR, the TCRdb table keeps only in-frame clones and is missing some. The sample yields 2 million to 3 million clones, approximately 90% seen once. Sequenced: naive CD4+ T cells sorted from blood. Documented subset: CD45RA+ positively selected. The clonotype was recovered from a man aged 18 to 35 in good health.

CDR3 nucleotide sequence: TGTGCCAGCAGTAAACAAGGGGGCAATCAGCCCCAGCATTTT. Translated: CASSKQGGNQPQHF. This rearrangement joins TRBV6-5 to TRBJ1-5, with D maybe TRBD1 (5 bases). The germline V and J ends were trimmed by 5 bases and 2 bases, with 10 bases remaining between them. CDR1 and CDR2 from the germline V gene are MNHEY and SVGAGI. The CDR3 is 14 residues long.